One sample yielded the 10 T cell receptor beta chains listed below, sequenced in a study of cytomegalovirus exposure and HLA in healthy donors. The PCR made use of 60 Vbeta and 13 Jbeta primers. Assay used: immunoSEQ multiplex PCR; TCRdb lists only in-frame clones, some missing. The sample contains 120,000 to 150,000 clones, roughly 84% of which appear only once. The sample was PBMCs. These receptors all come from a boy aged 2 to 10 in good health and CMV-seronegative.

The V and J genes are TRBV7-2 and TRBJ1-1, with D unclear. The V end was cut by 5 bases, the J end by 3 bases, with 4 bases between. The CDR3 covers 11 residues. The V gene's germline CDR1 is SGHTA and CDR2 FQGNSA. The DNA of the CDR3 is TGTGCCAGCAGCCGAGACACTGAAGCTTTCTTT. It encodes CASSRDTEAFF.

J is TRBJ1-1 and V is TRBV10-3; 9 bases are a match to TRBD1. Germline trimming cut 0 bases from V and 0 bases from J; bases unmatched to any gene: 8. From germline, CDR1 is ENHRY and CDR2 SYGVKD. This CDR3 spans 18 amino acids. The CDR3 loop is CAISESLGTGILNTEAFF. The CDR3 nucleotides are TGTGCCATCAGTGAGTCATTAGGGACAGGGATATTGAACACTGAAGCTTTCTTT.

This sequence joins TRBV11-3 and TRBJ2-7, with TRBD1 identical over 12 bases. This CDR3 spans 16 amino acids. The V gene's germline CDR1 is SGHNT and CDR2 YENEEA. Trimming removed 4 bases from V and 6 bases from J; junction bases left unmatched: 10. In DNA form, the CDR3 reads TGTGCCAGCAGCTCCCGGGACAGGGGGCGAGGGGGCGAGCAGTACTTC. It codes for CASSSRDRGRGGEQYF.

This sequence joins TRBV29-1 and TRBJ1-1; perhaps TRBD1 as D (6 bases). V lost 5 bases, J lost 6 bases, and 19 bases lay in between. The CDR3 totals 14 residues. Germline CDR1 reads SQVTM; CDR2 reads ANQGSEA. The CDR3 loop is CSVPNRVGGSEAFF. For the CDR3, the DNA is TGCAGCGTTCCGAACAGGGTTGGTGGCTCTGAAGCTTTCTTT.

V and J are TRBV14 and TRBJ2-1, with 7 positions matching TRBD2. Germline CDR1 is SGHDN and CDR2 is FVKESK. V dropped 1 base and J dropped 4; count of bases not matched to a gene: 7. This CDR3 has 16 amino acids. CDR3 residues: CASSQVNGRLYNEQFF. The CDR3 DNA follows: TGTGCCAGCAGCCAAGTGAACGGGAGGCTTTACAATGAGCAGTTCTTC.

J is TRBJ1-1 and V is TRBV27; perhaps TRBD1 as D (5 bases). In germline, CDR1 is MNHEY, CDR2 SMNVEV (reference sequence). The V end was cut by 8 bases, the J end by 5 bases, with 18 bases between. This CDR3 is 14 amino acids long. The CDR3 region has the DNA TGTGCCAGCCTTATGCGCCCGGGGGGGACTGAAGCTTTCTTT. As protein: CASLMRPGGTEAFF.

The chain joins TRBV13 to TRBJ2-3; 9 bases are a match to TRBD2. V shed 1 base and J 2 bases; nucleotides not matched to a gene: 10. The germline V gene has CDR1 PRHDT and CDR2 FYEKMQ (reference sequence). This CDR3 is built from 18 residues. The CDR3 reads CASSLVGLAMGFTDTQYF. The DNA of the CDR3 is TGTGCCAGCAGCTTAGTGGGACTAGCAATGGGGTTCACAGATACGCAGTATTTT.

The chain has TRBV25-1 and TRBJ1-6; 7 bases agree with TRBD1. J gave up 5 bases and V 2 bases, and 6 bases lay outside the gene matches. CDR3 length: 16 amino acids. Germline lookup yields CDR1 MGHDK and CDR2 SYGVNS. The DNA for the CDR3 is TGTGCCAGCAGTGAACACGTGGGGACAGATAATTCACCCCTCCACTTT. Translating gives CASSEHVGTDNSPLHF.

This chain uses TRBV28 with TRBJ1-4, with TRBD1 as a possible D gene (6 bases). Germline V gene data show CDR1 as MDHEN and CDR2 as SYDVKM. Trimming pared 7 bases from V and 5 bases from J, leaving 20 bases between. The CDR3 runs to 16 residues. The CDR3 loop reads CASNNLMTGGNEKLFF. CDR3 coding DNA: TGTGCCAGCAACAACCTGATGACAGGCGGAAATGAAAAACTGTTTTTT.

This chain connects TRBV6-5 to TRBJ1-2; 9 nucleotides line up with TRBD1. The CDR3 is 15 amino acids. The J segment lost 4 bases and the V segment lost 5 bases, leaving 8 bases of the junction unmatched. CDR1 and CDR2 from the germline V gene are MNHEY and SVGAGI. For the CDR3, the DNA is TGTGCCAGCAGTCGAAAGGACAGGGGAATCTATGGCTACACCTTC. Translated, it gives CASSRKDRGIYGYTF.